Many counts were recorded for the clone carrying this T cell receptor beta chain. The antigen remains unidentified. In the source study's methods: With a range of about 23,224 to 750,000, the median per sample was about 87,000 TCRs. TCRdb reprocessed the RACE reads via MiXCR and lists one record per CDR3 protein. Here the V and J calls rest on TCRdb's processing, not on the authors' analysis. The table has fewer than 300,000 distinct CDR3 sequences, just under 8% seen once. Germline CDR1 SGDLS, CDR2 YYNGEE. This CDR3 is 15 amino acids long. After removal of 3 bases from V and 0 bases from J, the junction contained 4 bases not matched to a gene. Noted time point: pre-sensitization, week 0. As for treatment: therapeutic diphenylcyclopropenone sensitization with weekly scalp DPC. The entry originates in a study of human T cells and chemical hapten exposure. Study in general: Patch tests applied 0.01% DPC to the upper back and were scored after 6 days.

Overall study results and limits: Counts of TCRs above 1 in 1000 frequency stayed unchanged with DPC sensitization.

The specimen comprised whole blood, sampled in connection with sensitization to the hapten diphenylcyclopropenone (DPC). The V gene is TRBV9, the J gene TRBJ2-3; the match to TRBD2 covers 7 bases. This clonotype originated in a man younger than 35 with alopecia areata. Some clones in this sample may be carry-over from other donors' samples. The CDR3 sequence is CASSAGTTSTDTQYF. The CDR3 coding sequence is TGTGCCAGCAGCGCCGGGACTACGAGCACAGATACGCAGTATTTT.